This TCR beta chain was documented in a study of CD8+ T cells in alopecia areata. At the level of the study: The drug, oral tofacitinib, was given to treated patients at 5 to 10 mg twice daily. Treatment ran 6 to 18 months, with 6 months of follow-up afterward. Study outcomes and limitations: Clonality was higher in lesional than normal scalp, especially in alopecia totalis/universalis.

There are many counts of this clone. The antigen is undetermined. The same CDR3 can be traced to other DNA sequences in this sample. As part of sample collection, lesional scalp punch biopsies and peripheral blood were taken from alopecia areata patients. The germline V gene encodes CDR1 WSHSY and CDR2 SAAADI. Trimming shortened V by 3 bases and J by 2 bases, and 13 bases separated the two germline ends. There are 16 residues in the CDR3. As the sequencing template, cDNA was produced by extracting RNA and reverse transcribing it. Data came from immunoSEQ multiplex PCR; TCRdb stores just in-frame clones and leaves some out. The sample yields more than 95,000 clones, roughly two fifths seen once.

Sequenced material: CD4+ T cells sorted from blood. The chain carries TRBV10-2 and TRBJ2-2; perhaps TRBD2 as D (5 bases). The receptor was derived from a human donor with alopecia areata. Written as DNA, the CDR3 is TGCGCCAGCAGTGAAGGAGGTCCGAGAAACACCGGGGAGCTGTTTTTT. Its translation: CASSEGGPRNTGELFF.